This T cell receptor (beta chain) emerged from a study of T cells in Graves' hyperthyroidism and ophthalmopathy. For the study at large: At initial diagnosis, before any treatment had begun, peripheral blood was obtained.

There are 15 residues in the CDR3. V gave up 4 bases and J gave up 1 base, with 13 bases separating them. Germline V gene data show CDR1 as LNHDA and CDR2 as SQIVND (reference sequence). Amplification of TCR beta CDR3 regions used RNA as the template. HTBI primers were the set used in a first-round RT-PCR of the TCR CDR3. Using its own MiXCR run on the multiplex PCR reads, TCRdb lists one record per CDR3 protein. The repertoire holds approximately 700,000 distinct CDR3 sequences, with around 15% as singletons. This clonotype was recorded a few times. The hyperthyroidism was newly diagnosed and had lasted under 2 months; the patients were aged 18 to 65.

The material sequenced was blood. The rearrangement joins TRBV19 to TRBJ2-5; D uncertain. The sequence was obtained from a young man with Graves' hyperthyroidism. The DNA for the CDR3 is TGTGCCAGTAGTACCCCCTTTGTGGGCCAAGAGACCCAGTACTTC. Its protein product is CASSTPFVGQETQYF.